Detailed here is one T cell receptor beta chain. The antigen is undetermined. The assay was immunoSEQ multiplex PCR, and TCRdb's table has in-frame clones only and misses some. The data contain fewer than 400,000 clones, around 90% of them seen just once; the ten biggest clones take up roughly 0.88%. This record belongs to a study of cytomegalovirus exposure and HLA in healthy donors. The study's findings and limits: Reports described diagnosis of cytomegalovirus status by the classifier as highly specific and sensitive. Investigators reported 150 to 200 TCR beta chains as tied to cytomegalovirus. A few chains linked to CMV were shown in vitro to be specific for CMV antigens.

The CDR3 is 12 amino acids. The germline V gene encodes CDR1 MNHNS and CDR2 SASEGT. V was cut by 2 bases and J by 8 bases, with 9 bases left in between. The donors were part of the validation cohort, which consisted of under 150 subjects and was separate from the first cohort of 666 subjects. The source of this sequence is a young man in good health and CMV-seronegative. The J gene is TRBJ1-2, the V gene TRBV6-1; unclear D gene. Sequences were obtained from PBMCs. CDR3 sequence reads: CASSESGRGYTF. The CDR3 region has the DNA TGTGCCAGCAGTGAATCGGGTCGCGGCTACACCTTC.